The rows below give T cell receptor beta chains drawn from one sample of a study of cytomegalovirus exposure and HLA in healthy donors. Clones were read by immunoSEQ multiplex PCR, and TCRdb kept only the in-frame ones, dropping some. The sample table sets out around 140,000 clones. Sequences were obtained from PBMCs. Every receptor here comes from a woman aged 18 to 35 in good health and CMV-seronegative. The CDR3 runs from the conserved cysteine through the conserved F or W. The D gene is left open where the match is weak.

>TRBD1|TRBV7-9|TRBJ1-1
TGTGCCAGCGGTCTGACAGGGGAGAACACTGAAGCTTTCTTT
CASGLTGENTEAFF
>TRBD2|TRBV30|TRBJ2-1
TGTGCCTGGAGGCCCCTAGCGGGAACCTACAATGAGCAGTTCTTC
CAWRPLAGTYNEQFF
>NA|TRBV7-6|TRBJ1-2
TGTGCCAGCAGCACTGGAGAAAACTATGGCTACACCTTC
CASSTGENYGYTF
>TRBD2|TRBV19|TRBJ2-5
TGTGCCAGTAGCGCCACTAGCGGGCGGCAGGAGACCCAGTACTTC
CASSATSGRQETQYF
>NA|TRBV27|TRBJ1-2
TGTGCCAGCAGTCCAGACAGCTATGGCTACACCTTC
CASSPDSYGYTF
>TRBD1|TRBV6-1|TRBJ2-3
TGTGCCAGCATGACCCGGGACAGGGGTACAGATACGCAGTATTTT
CASMTRDRGTDTQYF
>NA|TRBV6-1|TRBJ1-2
TGTGCCAGCAGTGAATCCTCCTGGGGGCGACGAGGCTACACCTTC
CASSESSWGRRGYTF
>TRBD2|TRBV7-2|TRBJ2-1
TGTGCCAGCAGGTCACTTAGCGGGAGTTCTTACAATGAGCAGTTCTTC
CASRSLSGSSYNEQFF
>NA|TRBV2|TRBJ1-5
TGTGCCAGCAGGGACAGCCAGGACCAGCCCCAGCATTTT
CASRDSQDQPQHF
>TRBD2|TRBV5-1|TRBJ2-3
TGCGCCAGCAGCCCCGGACTAGCGGAAGGAGGAGATACGCAGTATTTT
CASSPGLAEGGDTQYF
>NA|TRBV9|TRBJ2-1
TGTGCCAGCAGCCCCTCCAGGTCTAATGAGCAGTTCTTC
CASSPSRSNEQFF
>TRBD2|TRBV13|TRBJ2-3
TGTGCCAGCAGCTTCCTAGCGGGAGGTCGCACAGATACGCAGTATTTT
CASSFLAGGRTDTQYF
>TRBD1|TRBV7-2|TRBJ1-2
TGTGCCAGCAGCCTAACCGGGACAGGGGGCTATGGCTACACCTTC
CASSLTGTGGYGYTF
>NA|TRBV19|TRBJ1-3
TGTGCCAGTAGTATAACGGGCTCTGGAAACACCATATATTTT
CASSITGSGNTIYF
>NA|TRBV9|TRBJ2-7
TGTGCCAGCAGCGGACCCGACAGACCAGACTACGAGCAGTACTTC
CASSGPDRPDYEQYF
>NA|TRBV19|TRBJ1-5
TGTGCCAGTAGTATCTCTGGACAGCCCTTCTATAGCAATCAGCCCCAGCATTTT
CASSISGQPFYSNQPQHF
>NA|TRBV11-3|TRBJ1-1
TGTGCCAGCAGCTGGGGTCGGGGGTTCGCCACTGAAGCTTTCTTT
CASSWGRGFATEAFF
>NA|TRBV4-1|TRBJ1-2
TGCGCCAGCAGCCAAACAGGGCTTACTCTCTATGGCTACACCTTC
CASSQTGLTLYGYTF
>NA|TRBV6-5|TRBJ1-2
TGTGCCAGCAAGACACCTAACTATGGCTACACCTTC
CASKTPNYGYTF
>NA|TRBV6-1|TRBJ1-3
TGTGCCAGCAGTCCGACATCCGCCTCTGGAAACACCATATATTTT
CASSPTSASGNTIYF
>TRBD1|TRBV28|TRBJ1-1
TGTGCCAGCAGTTCGCCGGGACAGGGGAACACTGAAGCTTTCTTT
CASSSPGQGNTEAFF
>NA|TRBV2|TRBJ1-3
TGTGCCAGCATCGGTTTATCGGGGAACGGAAACACCATATATTTT
CASIGLSGNGNTIYF
>NA|TRBV7-2|TRBJ1-1
TGTGCCAGCAGCTTCGACACTGAAGCTTTCTTT
CASSFDTEAFF
>TRBD2|TRBV18|TRBJ2-1
TGTGCCAGCTCACCACCGGGTATAAGCGGGAACCATGAGCAGTTCTTC
CASSPPGISGNHEQFF
>NA|TRBV4-3|TRBJ2-5
TGCGCCAGCAGCCAAGCCCCGGGGAACCAAGAGACCCAGTACTTC
CASSQAPGNQETQYF
>NA|TRBV9|TRBJ1-6
TGTGCCAGCAGCGTAGGTCTAGACAGCGCTTCACCCCTCCACTTT
CASSVGLDSASPLHF
>TRBD1|TRBV5-4|TRBJ1-2
TGTGCCAGCAGCTCGGACCTGACAGGGATCTATGGCTACACCTTC
CASSSDLTGIYGYTF
>TRBD1|TRBV5-6|TRBJ2-5
TGTGCCAGCAGACAGACAGGGGGTGATGAGACCCAGTACTTC
CASRQTGGDETQYF
>TRBD2|TRBV5-1|TRBJ2-1
TGCGCCAGCAGCCCTAGGACTAGCGGGAGGCTTAGCTCCTACAATGAGCAGTTCTTC
CASSPRTSGRLSSYNEQFF
>TRBD2|TRBV11-3|TRBJ2-1
TGTGCCAGTTCGCTAGCGGGAGGCTACAATGAGCAGTTCTTC
CASSLAGGYNEQFF
>TRBD2|TRBV4-2|TRBJ2-7
TGTGCCAGCAGCCAACTAAGCGGGAGGGCCTCCGAGCAGTACTTC
CASSQLSGRASEQYF
>TRBD2|TRBV6-1|TRBJ2-7
TGTGCCAGCAGTAGCAGCGGGAGTGAGTACGAGCAGTACTTC
CASSSSGSEYEQYF
>NA|TRBV7-6|TRBJ2-3
TGTGCCAGCAGCTTCAGGACATTGGATACGCAGTATTTT
CASSFRTLDTQYF
>NA|TRBV2|TRBJ1-3
TGTGCCAGCAGTACATCTGGAAACACCATATATTTT
CASSTSGNTIYF
>TRBD2|TRBV19|TRBJ2-1
TGTGCCAGTAGTATAACCCTAGCGGGAGGGGATGAGCAGTTCTTC
CASSITLAGGDEQFF
>NA|TRBV7-9|TRBJ2-5
TGTGCCAGCAGCTTCTCGGAGGGCGGAGAGACCCCCTACTTC
CASSFSEGGETPYF
>TRBD2|TRBV19|TRBJ2-1
TGTGCCAGTAGTATGAGGACTAGCGGGATGGGTGAGCAGTTCTTC
CASSMRTSGMGEQFF
>NA|TRBV4-2|TRBJ1-2
TGTGCCAGCAGCCAAGGGGGAACAGGCAGGGATCGGGGCTACACCTTC
CASSQGGTGRDRGYTF
>NA|TRBV9|TRBJ2-2
TGTGCCAGCAGCGCCCAGAACACCGGGGAGCTGTTTTTT
CASSAQNTGELFF
>TRBD1|TRBV28|TRBJ2-7
TGTGCCAGCAGACCCCCGGGACAGGGCTACGAGCAGTACTTC
CASRPPGQGYEQYF
>NA|TRBV4-1|TRBJ1-2
TGCGCCAGCAGCCAAGCCTACGGACGGGAGCATTATGGCTACACCTTC
CASSQAYGREHYGYTF
>NA|TRBV4-1|TRBJ2-2
TGCGCCAGCAGCCCCGTCGGCGGGGAGCTGTTTTTT
CASSPVGGELFF
>NA|TRBV9|TRBJ2-6
TGTGCCAGCAGCCCAGTGATTGGGGCCAACGTCCTGACTTTC
CASSPVIGANVLTF
>NA|TRBV21-1|TRBJ2-7
TGTGCCAGCAGCGGCCGACGGGCCTACGAGCAGTACTTC
CASSGRRAYEQYF
>TRBD1|TRBV19|TRBJ2-2
TGTGCCAGTAGAGGGACAGGGGAGACCGGGGAGCTGTTTTTT
CASRGTGETGELFF
>TRBD2|TRBV5-4|TRBJ2-5
TGTGCCAGCAGCTTGGCGTTAGCGGGAGTTGTAGAGACCCAGTACTTC
CASSLALAGVVETQYF
>TRBD1|TRBV15|TRBJ2-3
TGTGCCACCAGCAGAGGAACAGGGGCAGATACGCAGTATTTT
CATSRGTGADTQYF
>NA|TRBV7-9|TRBJ1-4
TGTGCCAGCAGCTCTAGCTCTAATGAAAAACTGTTTTTT
CASSSSSNEKLFF
>TRBD1|TRBV5-1|TRBJ1-1
TGCGCCAGCAGCTCCCGGACAGGGACCTACACTGAAGCTTTCTTT
CASSSRTGTYTEAFF
>TRBD2|TRBV7-7|TRBJ2-3
TGTGCCAGCAGCTTAGGGGTAGCGGGAGAAAATACGCAGTATTTT
CASSLGVAGENTQYF
>NA|TRBV28|TRBJ1-5
TGTGCCAGCAGTTGGGAGCAGGAGGGTCAGCCCCAGCATTTT
CASSWEQEGQPQHF
>NA|TRBV5-6|TRBJ1-2
TGTGCCAGCAGCTCCACCGCAGACAGTGATGGCTACACCTTC
CASSSTADSDGYTF
>NA|TRBV1|TRBJ2-7
TGCACCAGCAGCCAAGGGAGGGTCGCCTGCTACGAGCAGTACTTC
CTSSQGRVACYEQYF
>NA|TRBV28|TRBJ1-5
TGTGCCAGCAGCCGGGATGAAAATCAGCCCCAGCATTTT
CASSRDENQPQHF
>NA|TRBV7-2|TRBJ2-5
TGTGCCAGCAGCTATCGGGAGTCGGGTCGGGAGACCCAGTACTTC
CASSYRESGRETQYF